The clone carrying this T cell receptor beta chain was recorded only once. Antigen unknown. This CDR3 is 17 amino acids long. V was clipped by 4 bases and J by 2 bases; unmatched bases: 8. In germline, CDR1 is SEHNR, CDR2 FQNEAQ (reference sequence). These data are taken from a study of high-grade serous ovarian cancer treatment subgroups. Produced via immunoSEQ multiplex PCR; TCRdb's table is partial and in-frame only. The sample shows about 1,600 clones, approximately 70% of them seen only once. Whole-study findings and limits: Same-patient tumor repertoires overlapped at roughly 0.1 to 0.79; different patients barely overlapped. The analyses considered CDR3 and ignored CDR1 and CDR2. Bulk tumor TCR sequencing gave no spatial information.

Tumor tissue was taken before any definitive surgery or chemotherapy was given. Sequenced material: tumor tissue. This TCR came from a human donor with high-grade serous ovarian cancer. The chain employs TRBV7-9 and TRBJ2-3, with 11 bases fitting TRBD2. CDR3 bases: TGTGCCAGCAGCTCCCATTGGACTAGCGGGTTCACAGATACGCAGTATTTT. Translated: CASSSHWTSGFTDTQYF.